This T cell receptor beta chain comes out of a study of blood T cell repertoires in COVID-19. Study-wide context: Donors in the United States, Italy and Spain gave samples during acute or convalescent COVID-19. PBMCs, B-cell-depleted T cells, or T cells were the source of the cDNA or gDNA that made up the material.

The repertoire was sequenced with immunoSEQ multiplex PCR; TCRdb's copy has only in-frame clones and lacks some. The repertoire holds approximately 10,000 clones, with about 83% as singletons. From germline, CDR1 is SGHAT and CDR2 FQNNGV. V lost 5 bases and J lost 4; bases outside the gene matches: 12. This CDR3 contains 16 residues. Sequenced input: peripheral blood. This rearrangement joins TRBV11-2 to TRBJ2-3; TRBD1 matches at 7 bases. The sequence derives from a man aged 50 or older with active COVID-19. Here the CDR3 reads CASSLTDRHLPDTQYF. The CDR3 DNA is TGTGCCAGCAGCCTGACGGACAGGCACCTACCAGATACGCAGTATTTT. Full variable domain (outside the CDR3, taken from reference TRBV11-2 and TRBJ2-3): EAGVAQSPRYKIIEKRQSVAFWCNPISGHATLYWYQQILGQGPKLLIQFQNNGVVDDSQLPKDRFSAERLKGVDSTLKIQPAKLEDSAVYLCASSLTDRHLPDTQYFGPGTRLTVL.